This paragraph reports one T cell receptor (beta chain). Antigen unknown. Documented treatment: oral pan-JAK inhibitor, 5-10 mg twice daily. The data stem from a study of CD8+ T cells in alopecia areata. The wider study: A regimen of oral tofacitinib, 5 to 10 mg twice daily, was given to treated patients.

Germline V gene data show CDR1 as LGHNA and CDR2 as YSLEER. The CDR3 is 17 residues long. The germline V and J ends were trimmed by 0 bases and 4 bases, with 19 bases remaining between them. Study-wide results and caveats: Persistence during tofacitinib was seen for many expanded lesional clones in scalp and blood.

Extracted from the samples, RNA was reverse transcribed into cDNA to serve as the sequencing template. Sequencing used immunoSEQ multiplex PCR; TCRdb keeps in-frame clones, though not all of them. Among over 150,000 clones listed, roughly 50% were seen once. This receptor was obtained from a human donor with alopecia areata. The input for sequencing was CD8+ T cells sorted from blood, taken at week 24, from a patient treated with tofacitinib. The chain recombines TRBV4-3 with TRBJ2-7; the D gene could be TRBD1 or TRBD2 (5 bases each). CDR3 nucleotides: TGCGCCAGCAGCCAAGATCGATTGGAGAGGGGTCCGTACGAGCAGTACTTC. Protein sequence: CASSQDRLERGPYEQYF.